The entry below gives a single T cell receptor (beta chain) sequence along with its context. Antigen: not known. From germline, CDR1 is SGHTA and CDR2 FQGNSA. The CDR3 extends over 13 amino acids. V was shortened by 5 bases and J by 4 bases, with 11 bases between the two germline ends. The sample belongs to a study of beta chain features in type 1 diabetes. General study points: Significant though moderate, a shortening of TCRB CDR3s appeared in all four CD4+ subsets of Type 1 diabetes patients.

Sorting of CD4+ naive, central memory, regulatory and stem cell-like memory cells was performed via CD45RO/CCR7/CD25/CD127/CD95/CD27. Reverse transcribing all isolated RNA meant expressed TCRB transcripts were sequenced. TCRdb keeps only in-frame clones here, not all; method: immunoSEQ multiplex PCR. Of about 340,000 clones in the sample, less than 9.5% were seen once. J is TRBJ2-5 and V is TRBV7-2; the D gene is possibly TRBD2 (6 bases). The TCR sequence derives from a young woman in good health. Sequencing was performed on central memory CD4+ T cells from blood. CDR3 DNA sequence: TGTGCCAGCAGCCTTGGGCGGGGAGAGACCCAGTACTTC. Protein product: CASSLGRGETQYF.